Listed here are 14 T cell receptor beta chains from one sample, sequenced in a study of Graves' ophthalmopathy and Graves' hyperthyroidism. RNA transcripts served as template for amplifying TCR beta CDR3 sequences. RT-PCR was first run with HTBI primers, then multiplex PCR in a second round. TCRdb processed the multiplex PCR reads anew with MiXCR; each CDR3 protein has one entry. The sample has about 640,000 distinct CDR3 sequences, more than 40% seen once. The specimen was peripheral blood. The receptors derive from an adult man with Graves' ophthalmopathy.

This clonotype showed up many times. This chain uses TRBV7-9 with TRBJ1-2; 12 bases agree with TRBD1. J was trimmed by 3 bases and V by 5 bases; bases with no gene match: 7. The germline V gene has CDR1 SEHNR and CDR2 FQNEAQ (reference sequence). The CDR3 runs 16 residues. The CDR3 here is CASSQTGTGGHYGYTF. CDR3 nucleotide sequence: TGTGCCAGCAGCCAGACCGGGACAGGGGGCCACTATGGCTACACCTTC.

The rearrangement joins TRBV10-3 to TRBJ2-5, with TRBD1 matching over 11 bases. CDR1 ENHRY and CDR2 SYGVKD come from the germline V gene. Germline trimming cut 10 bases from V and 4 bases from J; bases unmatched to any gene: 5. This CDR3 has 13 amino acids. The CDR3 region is CASGTGGAETQYF. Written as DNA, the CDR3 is TGTGCCAGCGGGACAGGGGGGGCAGAGACCCAGTACTTC.

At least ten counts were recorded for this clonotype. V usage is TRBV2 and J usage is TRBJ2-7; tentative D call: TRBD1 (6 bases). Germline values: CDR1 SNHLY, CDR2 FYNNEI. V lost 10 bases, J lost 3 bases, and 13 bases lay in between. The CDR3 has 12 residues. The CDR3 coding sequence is TGTGCCACTACAATACAGGGCTACGAGCAGTACTTC. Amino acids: CATTIQGYEQYF.

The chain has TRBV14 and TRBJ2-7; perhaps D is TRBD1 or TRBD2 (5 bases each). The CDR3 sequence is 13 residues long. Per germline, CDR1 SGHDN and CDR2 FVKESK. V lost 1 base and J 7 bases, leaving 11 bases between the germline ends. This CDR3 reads CASSQGGYLEQYF. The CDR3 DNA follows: TGTGCCAGCAGCCAAGGGGGGTACCTGGAGCAGTACTTC.

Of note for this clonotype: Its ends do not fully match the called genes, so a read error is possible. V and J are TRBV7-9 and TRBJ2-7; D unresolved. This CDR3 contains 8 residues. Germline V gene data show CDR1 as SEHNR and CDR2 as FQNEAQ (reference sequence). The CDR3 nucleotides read TGTGCCAGCAGTCCCGGCGGTTTC. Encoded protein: CASSPGGF.

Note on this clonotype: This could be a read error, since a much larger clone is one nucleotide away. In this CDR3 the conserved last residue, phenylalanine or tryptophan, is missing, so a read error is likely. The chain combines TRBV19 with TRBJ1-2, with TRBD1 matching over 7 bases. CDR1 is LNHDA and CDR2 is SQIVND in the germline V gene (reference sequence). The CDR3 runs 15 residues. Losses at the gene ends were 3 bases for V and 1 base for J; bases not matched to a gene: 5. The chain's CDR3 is CASSITGQNNYGYTL. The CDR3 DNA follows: TGTGCCAGTAGTATTACGGGACAGAATAACTATGGCTACACCCTC.

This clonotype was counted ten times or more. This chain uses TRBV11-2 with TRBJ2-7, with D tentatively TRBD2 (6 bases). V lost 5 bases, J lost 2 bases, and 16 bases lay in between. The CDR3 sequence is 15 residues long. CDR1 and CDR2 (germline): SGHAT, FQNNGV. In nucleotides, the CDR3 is TGTGCCAGCAGCCCACATAGCGGACCAGCCTACGAGCAGTACTTC. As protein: CASSPHSGPAYEQYF.

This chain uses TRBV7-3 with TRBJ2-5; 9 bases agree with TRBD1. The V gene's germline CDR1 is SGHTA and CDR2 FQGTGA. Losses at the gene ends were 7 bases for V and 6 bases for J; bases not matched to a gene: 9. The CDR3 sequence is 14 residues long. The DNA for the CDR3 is TGTGCCAGCAATTGGACAGGGGCCATGAAGACCCAGTACTTC. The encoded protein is CASNWTGAMKTQYF.

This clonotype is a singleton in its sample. Here the CDR3 DNA reads TGTGCCAGCAGCTTAGAGGGGACAAGGAGTCAGCCCCAGTACTTC. Translation gives CASSLEGTRSQPQYF. The J gene is TRBJ2-5, the V gene TRBV7-6, with D perhaps TRBD1 (6 bases). The germline V gene has CDR1 SGHVS and CDR2 FNYEAQ. The V end lost 1 base, the J end lost 9 bases, and 18 bases lay between the germline ends. This CDR3 spans 15 amino acids.

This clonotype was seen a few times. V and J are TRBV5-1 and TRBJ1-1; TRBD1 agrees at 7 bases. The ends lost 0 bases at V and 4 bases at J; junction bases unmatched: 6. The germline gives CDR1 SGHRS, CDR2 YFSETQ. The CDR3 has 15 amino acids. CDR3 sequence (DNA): TGCGCCAGCAGCTTGGCCCTAAGACAGGGCACTGAAGCTTTCTTT. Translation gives CASSLALRQGTEAFF. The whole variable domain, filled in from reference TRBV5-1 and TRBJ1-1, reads KAGVTQTPRYLIKTRGQQVTLSCSPISGHRSVSWYQQTPGQGLQFLFEYFSETQRNKGNFPGRFSGRQFSNSRSEMNVSTLELGDSALYLCASSLALRQGTEAFFGQGTRLTVV.

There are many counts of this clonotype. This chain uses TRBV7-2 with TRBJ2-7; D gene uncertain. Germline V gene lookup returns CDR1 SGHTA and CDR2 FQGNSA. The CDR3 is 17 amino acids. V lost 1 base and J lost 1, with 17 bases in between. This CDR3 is CASSLVPPGYISYEQYF. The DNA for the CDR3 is TGTGCCAGCAGCTTAGTACCACCCGGGTACATTTCCTACGAGCAGTACTTC.

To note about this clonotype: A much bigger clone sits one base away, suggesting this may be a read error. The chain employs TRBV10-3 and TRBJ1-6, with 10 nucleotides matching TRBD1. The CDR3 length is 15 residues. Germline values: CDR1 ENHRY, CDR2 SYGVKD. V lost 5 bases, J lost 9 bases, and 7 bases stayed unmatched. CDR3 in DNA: TGTGCCATCAGTCCTCGTGACAGGGGGCCTTCACCCCTCCACTTT. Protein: CAISPRDRGPSPLHF.

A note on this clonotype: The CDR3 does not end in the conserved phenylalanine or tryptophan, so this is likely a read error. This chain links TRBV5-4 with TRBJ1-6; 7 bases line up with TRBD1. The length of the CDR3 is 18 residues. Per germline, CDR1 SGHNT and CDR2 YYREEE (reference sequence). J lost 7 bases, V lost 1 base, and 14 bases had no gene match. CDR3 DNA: TGTGCCAGCAGCTTGTGGCGGGATGCGGGACAGCAGAATTCACCCCTCCACCTT. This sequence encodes CASSLWRDAGQQNSPLHL.

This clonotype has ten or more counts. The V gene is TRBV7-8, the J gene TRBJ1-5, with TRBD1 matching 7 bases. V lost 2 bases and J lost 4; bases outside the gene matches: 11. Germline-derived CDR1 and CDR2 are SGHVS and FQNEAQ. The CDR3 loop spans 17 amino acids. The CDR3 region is CASSLTFGQDANQPQHF. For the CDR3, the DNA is TGTGCCAGCAGCTTAACGTTCGGACAGGACGCGAATCAGCCCCAGCATTTT.